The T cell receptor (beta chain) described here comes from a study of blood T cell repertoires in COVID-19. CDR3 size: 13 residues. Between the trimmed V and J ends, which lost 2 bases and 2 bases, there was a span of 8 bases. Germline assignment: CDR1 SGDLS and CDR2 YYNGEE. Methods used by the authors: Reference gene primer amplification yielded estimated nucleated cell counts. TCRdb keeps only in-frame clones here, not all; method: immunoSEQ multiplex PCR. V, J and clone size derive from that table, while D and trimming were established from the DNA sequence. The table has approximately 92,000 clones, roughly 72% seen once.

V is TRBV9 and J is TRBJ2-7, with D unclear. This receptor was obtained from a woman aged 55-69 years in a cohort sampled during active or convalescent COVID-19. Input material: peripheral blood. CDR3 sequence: CASSVDSTYEQYF. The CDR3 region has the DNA TGTGCCAGCAGCGTCGACTCAACCTACGAGCAGTACTTC. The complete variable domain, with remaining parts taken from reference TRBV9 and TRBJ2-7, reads DSGVTQTPKHLITATGQRVTLRCSPRSGDLSVYWYQQSLDQGLQFLIQYYNGEERAKGNILERFSAQQFPDLHSELNLSSLELGDSALYFCASSVDSTYEQYFGPGTRLTVT.